What follows are 19 T cell receptor beta chains derived from one specimen sequenced in a study of CD8+CD57+ T cells in acquired aplastic anemia. Genomic DNA was employed as the template in profiling TCR beta VDJ and CDR3. TCRdb re-derived calls from the reads in MiXCR, one entry per CDR3 protein. The data show hundreds of thousands of distinct CDR3 sequences, with around 33% seen just once and nearly 0.85% held by the top ten. Only patients with CD8+CD57+ cell expansion on flow cytometry were chosen for sequencing. The material sequenced was sorted CD4+, CD8+, or CD8+CD57+ T cells (not recorded which) from PBMCs. The receptor source for this set is a human donor with aplastic anemia.

V and J are TRBV10-3 and TRBJ2-7; tentatively, D is TRBD2 (6 bases). Germline CDR1 and CDR2: ENHRY and SYGVKD. The CDR3 is made up of 13 amino acids. Deletions cut 10 bases from V and 3 bases from J, with 16 bases between. The DNA for the CDR3 is TGTGCCAGCGGTGTGGAGGGGAACTACGAGCAGTACTTC. It codes for CASGVEGNYEQYF.

This clonotype occurred many times. The gene calls are TRBV10-3 and TRBJ2-7; 11 nucleotides align to TRBD2. Germline V gives CDR1 ENHRY, CDR2 SYGVKD. The J segment lost 6 bases and the V segment lost 6 bases, leaving 7 bases of the junction unmatched. This CDR3 is 14 amino acids long. This CDR3 reads CAIRDSGRVAEQYF. CDR3 DNA: TGTGCCATCAGGGATAGCGGGAGGGTAGCCGAGCAGTACTTC.

This clonotype was detected many times. The chain couples TRBV10-3 to TRBJ1-6; the D gene is possibly TRBD1 (6 bases). The CDR3 loop spans 12 amino acids. V lost 6 bases, J lost 9 bases, and 9 bases lay in between. Germline-derived CDR1 and CDR2 are ENHRY and SYGVKD. The chain's CDR3 is CAIRQGGSPLHF. Here the CDR3 DNA reads TGTGCCATCAGACAGGGCGGTTCACCCCTCCACTTT.

The V gene is TRBV25-1, the J gene TRBJ2-7; D not resolved. Germline loops: CDR1 MGHDK, CDR2 SYGVNS. The CDR3 has 14 amino acids. The V end was cut by 6 bases, the J end by 5 bases, with 17 bases between. The CDR3, as DNA: TGTGCCAGCAGGGCAGACTCCCGAAAGGACGAGCAGTACTTC. Protein sequence: CASRADSRKDEQYF.

This clonotype came up many times. The rearrangement links TRBV19 to TRBJ1-5; no firm D call. CDR3 length: 13 residues. The germline CDR1 and CDR2 sequences are LNHDA and SQIVND (reference sequence). Trimming removed 5 bases from V and 7 bases from J, with 12 bases in between. DNA for the CDR3: TGTGCCAGTAGTCTGGGATTGTTACAGCCCCAGCATTTT. Encoded protein: CASSLGLLQPQHF.

The rearrangement links TRBV15 to TRBJ2-5; 9 bases are shared with TRBD2. The CDR3 contains 16 residues. The germline V gene encodes CDR1 LNHNV and CDR2 YYDKDF (reference sequence). Trimming removed 10 bases from V and 8 bases from J; junction bases left unmatched: 20. CDR3 protein: CASSARGSGGPLTQYF. The CDR3 region has the DNA TGTGCCAGCAGTGCCCGGGGTAGCGGGGGACCGCTAACCCAGTACTTC.

The rearrangement uses TRBV6-4 and TRBJ2-3, with TRBD2 identical over 8 bases. The trim removed 5 bases at V and 3 bases at J, leaving 7 bases unmatched. The CDR3 has 15 amino acids. Germline V CDR1 and CDR2: MRHNA, SNTAGT. The CDR3 coding sequence is TGTGCCAGCAGTACAGCGGGGGAGCCAACAGATACGCAGTATTTT. Its translation is CASSTAGEPTDTQYF.

Many counts were recorded for this clonotype. The chain joins TRBV2 to TRBJ2-5; maybe TRBD1 (5 bases). The CDR3 is 16 amino acids. The ends were cut back, 0 bases at V and 5 bases at J, with 16 bases in the middle. Germline assignment: CDR1 SNHLY and CDR2 FYNNEI. This CDR3 reads CASSEARPGLGETQYF. CDR3 coding DNA: TGTGCCAGCAGTGAAGCTCGTCCAGGGCTGGGCGAGACCCAGTACTTC.

This clonotype has a handful of counts. This rearrangement joins TRBV27 to TRBJ1-2; 8 nucleotides agree with TRBD1. This CDR3 contains 14 residues. With 7 bases clipped from V and 8 bases from J, the junction kept 12 bases outside the gene matches. The germline V gene has CDR1 MNHEY and CDR2 SMNVEV (reference sequence). CDR3 sequence (DNA): TGTGCCAGCACTTCGGACAGGGAGCTTAGGGGCTACACCTTC. Its protein product is CASTSDRELRGYTF.

This clonotype was counted at least ten times. The germline gene is not matched at one end of the junction; a read error may be the cause. This chain links TRBV25-1 with TRBJ2-7; D remains unclear. The CDR3 is 15 residues long. Germline V gene sequence: CDR1 MGHDK, CDR2 SYGVNS. Written as DNA, the CDR3 is TGTGCCAGCAGTGACGGTGGTTTTGGGTCCTCCGAGCAGTACTTC. Its translation: CASSDGGFGSSEQYF.

The CDR3 sequence: CSASSATQYF. DNA for the CDR3: TGCAGTGCTAGTAGCGCGACCCAGTACTTC. The chain uses TRBV20-1 and TRBJ2-5; tentatively, D is TRBD2 (5 bases). Per germline, CDR1 DFQATT and CDR2 SNEGSKA (reference sequence). The CDR3 sequence is 10 residues long. V was clipped by 3 bases and J by 7 bases, with 6 bases between them.

This clonotype was counted at least ten times. The genes are TRBV3-1 and TRBJ2-7, with D hard to call. Germline V CDR1 and CDR2: LGHDT, YNNKEL (reference sequence). The CDR3 is 12 residues long. The ends were cut back, 5 bases at V and 4 bases at J, with 9 bases in the middle. The CDR3 sequence: CASSYLGYEQYF. The CDR3 DNA follows: TGTGCCAGCAGCTATTTGGGGTACGAGCAGTACTTC.

This clonotype was counted at least ten times. The chain has TRBV20-1 and TRBJ1-2, with TRBD1 identical over 8 bases. Germline values: CDR1 DFQATT, CDR2 SNEGSKA (reference sequence). V shed 6 bases, J shed 3 bases, and the junction held 6 bases outside the gene matches. The CDR3 has 13 residues. The CDR3 protein is CSATGGEHYGYTF. The CDR3 coding sequence is TGCAGTGCAACAGGGGGAGAACACTATGGCTACACCTTC.

The V gene is TRBV2, the J gene TRBJ2-6, with D possibly matching TRBD2 (5 bases). The CDR3 runs to 18 residues. The germline V gene encodes CDR1 SNHLY and CDR2 FYNNEI. The V and J ends lost 7 bases and 0 bases respectively, with 19 bases between them. The CDR3 DNA reads TGTGCCAGCAACGAGTGGAGGTTTCTTTCCTCTGGGGCCAACGTCCTGACTTTC. Amino acid sequence: CASNEWRFLSSGANVLTF.

The chain recombines TRBV20-1 with TRBJ1-5; 7 bases map to TRBD1. The CDR3 contains 13 residues. Looked up from germline, CDR1 is DFQATT and CDR2 is SNEGSKA (reference sequence). Trimming at V came to 6 bases and at J to 5 bases, leaving 7 bases not matched to a gene. CDR3 nucleotide sequence: TGCAGTGCCCGGGGGACAGCAGATCAGCCCCAGCATTTT. It yields the protein CSARGTADQPQHF.

Many counts were recorded for this clonotype. This chain connects TRBV24-1 to TRBJ1-4, with D unresolved. The CDR3 spans 15 residues. V was trimmed by 4 bases and J by 0 bases, leaving 8 bases between them. The germline V gene encodes CDR1 KGHDR and CDR2 SFDVKD. Written as DNA, the CDR3 is TGTGCCACCAGTGACCACGGGGCAACTAATGAAAAACTGTTTTTT. Translating it yields CATSDHGATNEKLFF.

This clonotype has at least ten counts. CDR3 sequence: CASSIGGGLSTDTQYF. In DNA form, the CDR3 reads TGTGCCAGTAGTATTGGTGGGGGCCTTAGCACAGATACGCAGTATTTT. The chain joins TRBV19 to TRBJ2-3, with D possibly TRBD1 on 6 matching bases. The CDR3 extends over 16 amino acids. Germline V gives CDR1 LNHDA, CDR2 SQIVND (reference sequence). V was pared by 3 bases and J by 0 bases, with 13 bases between.

Comments on this clonotype: This may come from a read error, since a much larger clone is one base off. The V and J genes are TRBV2 and TRBJ2-3; D unresolved. Near its end, the DNA agrees better with TRBJ1-5, so the J call may be wrong. This CDR3 is 11 amino acids long. Germline V lookup: CDR1 SNHLY, CDR2 FYNNEI. As DNA, the CDR3 is TGTGCCAGCAGGCTCACAGATACGCAGCATTTT. Translated: CASRLTDTQHF.

This clonotype was observed many times. This sequence joins TRBV9 and TRBJ2-5; no reliable D call. Germline V CDR1 and CDR2: SGDLS, YYNGEE. The CDR3 consists of 13 residues. V shed 1 base and J shed 7 bases, with 11 bases lying between them. The CDR3 bases are TGTGCCAGCAGCGTAATAGGGATGGGGACCCAGTACTTC. Translating it yields CASSVIGMGTQYF.